The clone carrying this TCR beta chain was recorded once. No antigen is known for it. This specimen belongs to a study of cytomegalovirus exposure and HLA in healthy donors. Study-wide results and caveats: An analysis that was carried out later associated 15,000 to 20,000 TCR beta sequences with HLA alleles at 0.05 false discovery rate.

Germline V gene data show CDR1 as LNHDA and CDR2 as SQIVND (reference sequence). V was shortened by 5 bases and J by 9 bases, with 14 bases between the two germline ends. This CDR3 is 13 amino acids long. PCR employed 60 Vbeta and 13 Jbeta primers. Method: immunoSEQ multiplex PCR; TCRdb's copy keeps in-frame clones and lacks some. Of around 150,000 clones in the sample, 75% to 85% were seen once. This TCR was sampled from a woman between 18 and 30 years old in good health and CMV-seronegative. Sequences were obtained from PBMCs. This chain uses TRBV19 with TRBJ2-1; a possible D gene is TRBD1 (5 bases). This CDR3 is CASSLVTDGEQFF. The CDR3 DNA sequence: TGTGCCAGTAGTCTTGTGACAGACGGTGAGCAGTTCTTC.